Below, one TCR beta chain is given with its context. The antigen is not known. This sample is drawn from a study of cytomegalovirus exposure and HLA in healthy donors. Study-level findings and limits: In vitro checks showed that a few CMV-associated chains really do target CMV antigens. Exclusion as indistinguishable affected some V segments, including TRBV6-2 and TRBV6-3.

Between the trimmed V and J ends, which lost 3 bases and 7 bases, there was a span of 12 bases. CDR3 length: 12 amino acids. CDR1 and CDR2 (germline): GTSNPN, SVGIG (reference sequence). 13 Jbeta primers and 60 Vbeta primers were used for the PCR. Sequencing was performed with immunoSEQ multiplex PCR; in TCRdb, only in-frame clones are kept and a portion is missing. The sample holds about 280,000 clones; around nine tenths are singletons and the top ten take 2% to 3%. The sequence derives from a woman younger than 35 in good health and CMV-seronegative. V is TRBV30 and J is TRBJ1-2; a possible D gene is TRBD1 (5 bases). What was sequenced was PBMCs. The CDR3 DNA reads TGTGCCTGGAGGGGCCAGGGCGGTGGCTACACCTTC. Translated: CAWRGQGGGYTF.